This T cell receptor beta chain was sequenced in a study of T cell responses to AZD1222 COVID-19 vaccine. Findings and limits, study-wide: Baseline serostatus was positive in only a handful of AZD1222 recipients. Unmutated variant regions are reportedly the target of nearly half of TCRs that are spike-specific. Most donors were white British and more were female, and clonal diversity was possibly underestimated.

As concerns this clone: Its antigen remains unknown.

There are 16 residues in the CDR3. Trimming took 0 bases from V and 2 from J, leaving 12 bases between them. CDR1 and CDR2 (germline): MNHEY, SVGEGT. Here immunoSEQ multiplex PCR was the method, and the copy in TCRdb shows in-frame clones only, minus some. The sample shows about 130,000 clones, about nine tenths of them seen only once. The source was peripheral blood, collected on day 0 of AZD1222 vaccination. The J gene is TRBJ2-3, the V gene TRBV6-2 or TRBV6-3; no definite D call. This clonotype originated in an adult in good health. This CDR3 reads CASSYSRSAATDTQYF. The DNA for the CDR3 is TGTGCCAGCAGTTACTCGAGGTCGGCCGCCACAGATACGCAGTATTTT.